This is a list of T cell receptor beta chains from one sample in a study of identical twins. In TCRdb, the 5' RACE reads were re-called with MiXCR into one record per CDR3 protein. The sample has 470,000 or so distinct CDR3 sequences, 20% to 25% seen once. The sample also formed part of further work on T cells expressing NK-cell markers.

Sequenced: CD4+ T cells sorted from blood. The receptor source for this set is a woman aged 18-29 years in good health. Each CDR3 is given with its conserved first and last residue. The D gene is left open where the match is weak. Expanded clones get a size class; other rows say once, few or many, or leave the size out.

abundance | j_gene | v_gene | d_gene | CDR3aa | CDR3nt
few | TRBJ2-6 | TRBV6-1 | TRBD1 | CASSPRTGTSSGANVLTF | TGTGCCAGCAGCCCACGGACAGGAACAAGCTCTGGGGCCAACGTCCTGACTTTC
- | TRBJ2-1 | TRBV27 | - | CVVGRFRSYNEQFF | TGTGTCGTGGGGCGGTTCCGGTCCTACAATGAGCAGTTCTTC
- | TRBJ2-7 | TRBV20-1 | TRBD1 | CSIQTDRGAYEQYF | TGCAGTATTCAGACGGACAGGGGAGCCTACGAGCAGTACTTC
- | TRBJ2-3 | TRBV12-3/TRBV12-4 | - | CASSSGPGQLNPLRTDTQYF | TGTGCCAGCTCATCGGGCCCAGGACAGCTAAACCCGCTTCGCACAGATACGCAGTATTTT
many | TRBJ2-2 | TRBV5-1 | - | CASSFSGDTGELFF | TGCGCCAGCAGCTTTTCAGGGGACACCGGGGAGCTGTTTTTT
few | TRBJ1-4 | TRBV7-3 | TRBD1 | CASSEGQGEKLFF | TGTGCCAGCAGCGAGGGACAGGGGGAGAAACTGTTTTTT
- | TRBJ2-5 | TRBV12-3/TRBV12-4 | TRBD2 | CASSPGLAGVGETQYF | TGTGCCAGCAGTCCGGGACTAGCGGGAGTCGGGGAGACCCAGTACTTC
- | TRBJ2-1 | TRBV18 | - | CASSPSTSGYEQFF | TGTGCCAGCTCACCTTCTACTTCAGGCTATGAGCAGTTCTTC
many | TRBJ2-3 | TRBV20-1 | - | CSAPITDTQYF | TGCAGTGCTCCAATAACAGATACGCAGTATTTT
- | TRBJ2-1 | TRBV7-2 | TRBD2 | CASSRTGTSAINEQFF | TGTGCCAGCAGCCGTACTGGGACTAGCGCGATCAATGAGCAGTTCTTC
- | TRBJ2-5 | TRBV12-3/TRBV12-4 | - | CASSRLGGTQYF | TGTGCCAGCAGTCGGCTCGGGGGGACCCAGTACTTC
few | TRBJ2-7 | TRBV5-1 | TRBD2 | CASSLEGGGSYEQYF | TGCGCCAGCAGCTTGGAGGGCGGGGGTTCCTACGAGCAGTACTTC